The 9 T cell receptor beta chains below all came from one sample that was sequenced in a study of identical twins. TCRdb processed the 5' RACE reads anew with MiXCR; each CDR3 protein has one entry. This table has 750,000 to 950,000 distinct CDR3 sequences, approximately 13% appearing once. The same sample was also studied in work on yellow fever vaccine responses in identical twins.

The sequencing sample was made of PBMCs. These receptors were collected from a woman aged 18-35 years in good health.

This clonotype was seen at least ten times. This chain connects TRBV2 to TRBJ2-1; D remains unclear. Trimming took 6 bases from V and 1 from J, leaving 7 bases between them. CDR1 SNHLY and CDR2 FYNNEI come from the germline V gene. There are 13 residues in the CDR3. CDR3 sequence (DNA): TGTGCCAGCAGCGACTTTTCCTACAATGAGCAGTTCTTC. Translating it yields CASSDFSYNEQFF.

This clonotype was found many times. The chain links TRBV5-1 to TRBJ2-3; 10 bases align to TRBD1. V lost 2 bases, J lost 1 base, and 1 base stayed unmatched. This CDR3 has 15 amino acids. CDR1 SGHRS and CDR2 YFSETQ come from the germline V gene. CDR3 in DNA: TGCGCCAGCAGCTTTGGGACAGGGGGCACAGATACGCAGTATTTT. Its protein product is CASSFGTGGTDTQYF.

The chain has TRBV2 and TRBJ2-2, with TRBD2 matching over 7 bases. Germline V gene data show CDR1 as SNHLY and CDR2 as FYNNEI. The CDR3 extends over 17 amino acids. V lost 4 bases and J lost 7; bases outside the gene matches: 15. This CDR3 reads CASSVLAGDPSSGELFF. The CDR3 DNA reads TGTGCCAGCAGTGTGTTGGCGGGGGATCCTTCGAGCGGGGAGCTGTTTTTT.

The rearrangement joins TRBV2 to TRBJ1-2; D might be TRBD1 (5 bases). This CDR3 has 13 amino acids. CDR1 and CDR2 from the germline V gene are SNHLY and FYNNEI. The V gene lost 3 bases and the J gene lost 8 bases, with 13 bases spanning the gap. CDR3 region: CASSDAGPQGYTF. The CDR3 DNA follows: TGTGCCAGCAGTGATGCAGGGCCTCAAGGCTACACCTTC. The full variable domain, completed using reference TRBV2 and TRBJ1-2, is EPEVTQTPSHQVTQMGQEVILRCVPISNHLYFYWYRQILGQKVEFLVSFYNNEISEKSEIFDDQFSVERPDGSNFTLKIRSTKLEDSAMYFCASSDAGPQGYTFGSGTRLTVV.

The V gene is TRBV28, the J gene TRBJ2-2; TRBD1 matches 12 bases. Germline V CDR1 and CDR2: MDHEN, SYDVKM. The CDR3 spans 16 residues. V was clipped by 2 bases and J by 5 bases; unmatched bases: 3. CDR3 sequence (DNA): TGTGCCAGCAGTTTAGGGACAGGGGGCATTACCGGGGAGCTGTTTTTT. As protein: CASSLGTGGITGELFF.

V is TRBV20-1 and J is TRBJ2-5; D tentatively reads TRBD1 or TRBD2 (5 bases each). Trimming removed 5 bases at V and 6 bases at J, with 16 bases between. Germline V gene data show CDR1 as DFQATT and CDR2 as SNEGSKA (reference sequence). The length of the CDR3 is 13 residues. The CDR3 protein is CSASNPGQKTQYF. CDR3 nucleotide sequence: TGCAGTGCTTCAAATCCGGGGCAGAAGACCCAGTACTTC.

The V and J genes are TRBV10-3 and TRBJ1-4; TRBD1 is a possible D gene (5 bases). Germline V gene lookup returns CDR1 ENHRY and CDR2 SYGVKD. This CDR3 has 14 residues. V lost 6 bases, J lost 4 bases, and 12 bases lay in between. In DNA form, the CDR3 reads TGTGCCATCAGAATCAGGGACGGTAATGAAAAACTGTTTTTT. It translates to CAIRIRDGNEKLFF.

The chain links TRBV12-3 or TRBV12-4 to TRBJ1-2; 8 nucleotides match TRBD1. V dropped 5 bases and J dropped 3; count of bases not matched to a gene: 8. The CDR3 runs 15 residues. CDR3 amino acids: CASSIGQGYYYGYTF. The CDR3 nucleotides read TGTGCCAGCAGTATAGGACAGGGCTATTACTATGGCTACACCTTC.

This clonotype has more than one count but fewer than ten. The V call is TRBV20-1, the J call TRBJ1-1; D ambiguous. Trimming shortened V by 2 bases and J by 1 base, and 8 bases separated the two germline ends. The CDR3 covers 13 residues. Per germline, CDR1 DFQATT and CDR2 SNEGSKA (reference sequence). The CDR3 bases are TGCAGTGCTAGATTGTCCGGGAACACTGAAGCTTTCTTT. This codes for CSARLSGNTEAFF.